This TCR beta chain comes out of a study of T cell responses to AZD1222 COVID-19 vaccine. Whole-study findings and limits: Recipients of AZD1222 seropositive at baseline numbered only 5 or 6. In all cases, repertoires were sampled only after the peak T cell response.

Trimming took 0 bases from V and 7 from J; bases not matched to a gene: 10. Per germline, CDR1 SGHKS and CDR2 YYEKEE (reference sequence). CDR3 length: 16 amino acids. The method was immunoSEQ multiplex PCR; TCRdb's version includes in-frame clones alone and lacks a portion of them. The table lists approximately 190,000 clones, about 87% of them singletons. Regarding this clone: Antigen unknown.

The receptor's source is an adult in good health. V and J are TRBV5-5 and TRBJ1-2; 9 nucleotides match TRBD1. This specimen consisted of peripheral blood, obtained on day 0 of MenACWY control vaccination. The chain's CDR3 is CASSLGQGDRLVGYTF. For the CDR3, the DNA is TGTGCCAGCAGCTTGGGACAGGGGGATCGACTGGTTGGCTACACCTTC.